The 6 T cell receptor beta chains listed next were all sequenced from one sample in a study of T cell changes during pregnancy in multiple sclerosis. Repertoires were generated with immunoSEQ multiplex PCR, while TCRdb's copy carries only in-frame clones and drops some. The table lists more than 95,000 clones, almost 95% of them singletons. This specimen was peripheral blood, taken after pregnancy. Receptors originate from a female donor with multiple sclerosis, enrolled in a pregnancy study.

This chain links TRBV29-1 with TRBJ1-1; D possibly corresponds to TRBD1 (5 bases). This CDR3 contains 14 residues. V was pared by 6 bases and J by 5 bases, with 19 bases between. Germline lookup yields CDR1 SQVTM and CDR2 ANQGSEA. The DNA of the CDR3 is TGCAGCGTGTCCCCCCGGGAGGGGAGAACTGAAGCTTTCTTT. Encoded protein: CSVSPREGRTEAFF.

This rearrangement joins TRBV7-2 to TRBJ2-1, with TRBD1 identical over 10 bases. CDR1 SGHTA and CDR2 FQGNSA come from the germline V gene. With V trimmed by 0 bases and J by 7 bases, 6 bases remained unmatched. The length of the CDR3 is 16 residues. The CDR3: CASSLARDRGRNEQFF. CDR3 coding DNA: TGTGCCAGCAGCTTAGCCCGGGACAGGGGACGAAATGAGCAGTTCTTC. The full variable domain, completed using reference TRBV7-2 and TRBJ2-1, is GAGVSQSPSNKVTEKGKDVELRCDPISGHTALYWYRQSLGQGLEFLIYFQGNSAPDKSGLPSDRFSAERTGGSVSTLTIQRTQQEDSAVYLCASSLARDRGRNEQFFGPGTRLTVL.

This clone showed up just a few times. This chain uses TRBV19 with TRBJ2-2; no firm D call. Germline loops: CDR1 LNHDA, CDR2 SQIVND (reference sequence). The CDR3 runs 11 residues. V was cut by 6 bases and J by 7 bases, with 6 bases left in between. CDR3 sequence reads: CASRSGGELFF. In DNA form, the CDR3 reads TGTGCCAGTAGGTCCGGCGGGGAGCTGTTTTTT.

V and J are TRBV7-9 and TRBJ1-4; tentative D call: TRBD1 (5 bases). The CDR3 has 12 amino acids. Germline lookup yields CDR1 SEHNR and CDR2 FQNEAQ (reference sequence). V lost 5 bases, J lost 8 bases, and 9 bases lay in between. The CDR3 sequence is CASSPDSEKLFF. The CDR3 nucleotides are TGTGCCAGCAGCCCCGACAGCGAAAAACTGTTTTTT.

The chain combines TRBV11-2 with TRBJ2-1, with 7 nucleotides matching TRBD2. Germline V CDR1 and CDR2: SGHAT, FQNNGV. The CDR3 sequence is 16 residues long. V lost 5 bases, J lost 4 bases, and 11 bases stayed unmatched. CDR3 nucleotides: TGTGCCAGCAGCCTCCGGGGGGAGCTTATGTACAATGAGCAGTTCTTC. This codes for CASSLRGELMYNEQFF. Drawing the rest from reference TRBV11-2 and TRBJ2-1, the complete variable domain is EAGVAQSPRYKIIEKRQSVAFWCNPISGHATLYWYQQILGQGPKLLIQFQNNGVVDDSQLPKDRFSAERLKGVDSTLKIQPAKLEDSAVYLCASSLRGELMYNEQFFGPGTRLTVL.

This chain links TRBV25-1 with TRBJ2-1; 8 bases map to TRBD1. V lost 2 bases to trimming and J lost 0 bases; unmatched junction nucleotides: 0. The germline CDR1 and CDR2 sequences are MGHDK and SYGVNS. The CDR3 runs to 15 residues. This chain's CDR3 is CASSEGQGSYNEQFF. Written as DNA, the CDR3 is TGTGCCAGCAGTGAAGGACAGGGCTCCTACAATGAGCAGTTCTTC.